The 3 T cell receptor beta chains reported below all come from one sample, sequenced in a study of PD-1 blockade in classical Hodgkin lymphoma. Here immunoSEQ multiplex PCR was the method, and the copy in TCRdb shows in-frame clones only, minus some. The table has around 41,000 clones, approximately 70% seen once; the top ten hold around 2.8%. Every single patient, without exception, relapsed after autologous stem cell transplantation, and brentuximab vedotin exposure varied. This material consisted of peripheral blood mononuclear cells (PBMCs), taken before the second cycle of nivolumab. The origin of the receptors is a human donor with classical Hodgkin lymphoma.

V usage is TRBV9 and J usage is TRBJ2-5; D is possibly TRBD2 (6 bases). The CDR3 is made up of 13 amino acids. Germline V gene data show CDR1 as SGDLS and CDR2 as YYNGEE. V shed 6 bases and J shed 4 bases, with 13 bases lying between them. CDR3 sequence (DNA): TGTGCCAGCACTCGGGGGATGGGAGAGACCCAGTACTTC. Its protein product is CASTRGMGETQYF.

The rearrangement links TRBV5-6 to TRBJ1-1, with D uncertain. The CDR3 covers 11 residues. Germline V CDR1 and CDR2: SGHDT, YYEEEE. V was trimmed by 5 bases and J by 6 bases, leaving 8 bases between them. The CDR3 DNA reads TGTGCCAGCAGATCTTATGCTGAAGCTTTCTTT. Protein sequence: CASRSYAEAFF.

The J gene is TRBJ2-5, the V gene TRBV5-1, with TRBD1 matching 7 bases. This CDR3 comprises 14 residues. With V trimmed by 3 bases and J by 2 bases, 4 bases remained unmatched. The germline CDR1 and CDR2 sequences are SGHRS and YFSETQ. The CDR3 sequence is CASSSGQLQETQYF. The DNA for the CDR3 is TGCGCCAGCAGCTCGGGACAGCTTCAAGAGACCCAGTACTTC. Full variable domain (rest looked up from reference TRBV5-1 and TRBJ2-5): KAGVTQTPRYLIKTRGQQVTLSCSPISGHRSVSWYQQTPGQGLQFLFEYFSETQRNKGNFPGRFSGRQFSNSRSEMNVSTLELGDSALYLCASSSGQLQETQYFGPGTRLLVL.